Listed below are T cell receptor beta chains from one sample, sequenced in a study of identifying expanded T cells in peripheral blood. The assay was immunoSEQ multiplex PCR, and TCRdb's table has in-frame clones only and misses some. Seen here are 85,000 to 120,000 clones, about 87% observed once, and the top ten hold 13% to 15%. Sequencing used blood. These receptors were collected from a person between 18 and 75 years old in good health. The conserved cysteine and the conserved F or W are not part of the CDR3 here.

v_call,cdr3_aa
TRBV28,ASSPGPLGGNQPQH
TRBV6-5,ASSYFNPPGDDTQY
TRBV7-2,ASSLIGRGYEQY
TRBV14,ASSQVVGDTSSYNSPLH
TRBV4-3,ASSQDNYGYT
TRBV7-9,ASSSVDRGYEQY
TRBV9,ASSPGPNTEAF
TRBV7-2,ASSPGTGNGYT
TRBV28,ASISPRTGQETQY
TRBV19,ASSKGLAGGGEEQY
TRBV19,ATTQGRAETQY
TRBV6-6,ASSSGTSSPYEQY
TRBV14,ASRIQGDRNGYT
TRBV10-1,ASSESRASGTYEQY
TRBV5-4,ASSLEGREGREQY
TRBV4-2,ASSSGTSRENEQF
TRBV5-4,ASSDGTEETQY
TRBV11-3,ASRESGTSGSNTGELF
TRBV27,ARVRGFTLEQY
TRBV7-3,ASSLVDSDTQY
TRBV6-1,ACGQAGYNSPLH
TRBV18,ASSGPHPNTGELF
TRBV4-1,ASSQGPGTQETQY
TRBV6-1,ASSEATDYQETQY
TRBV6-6,ASSRDPGQTVHIQY
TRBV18,ASSPNVPAGNIANEKLF
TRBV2,ASIGELNQPQH
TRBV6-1,ASSAQPTGGDQPQH